These T cell receptor beta chains were read from a single sample in a study of vaccination and CD4 T cells after COVID-19. TCRdb re-called the PCR reads through MiXCR, storing one row per CDR3 protein. The data show roughly 20,000 distinct CDR3 sequences, about a third seen once. These receptors' antigens are unknown. Sequenced material: CD4+ T cells from blood, cultured in vitro, taken about 7 months after SARS-CoV-2 vaccination. These receptors came from a human donor who had recovered from COVID-19. Each CDR3 is given without its conserved first and last residue. The order of the fields is J gene, D gene, V gene, clone size, CDR3 protein. The D gene is left open where the match is weak. A clone size is listed for some rows: how often the clone was seen (once, few, many), or a class if it is expanded.

J gene: TRBJ2-3; D gene: TRBD2; V gene: TRBV11-2; clone size: .; CDR3 protein: ASSLGRGSYTDTQY
J gene: TRBJ2-5; D gene: .; V gene: TRBV6-1; clone size: few; CDR3 protein: ASRNVPGKTQY
J gene: TRBJ2-2; D gene: .; V gene: TRBV28; clone size: .; CDR3 protein: ASSPPVGGTVGELF
J gene: TRBJ2-2; D gene: TRBD2; V gene: TRBV6-1; clone size: .; CDR3 protein: ATQASGYTGELF
J gene: TRBJ1-2; D gene: .; V gene: TRBV28; clone size: .; CDR3 protein: ATRGTGGLFGYT
J gene: TRBJ1-6; D gene: .; V gene: TRBV20-1; clone size: few; CDR3 protein: SATGNSPLH
J gene: TRBJ2-5; D gene: TRBD2; V gene: TRBV7-6; clone size: few; CDR3 protein: ASSPTSFGTQY
J gene: TRBJ2-5; D gene: .; V gene: TRBV7-2; clone size: few; CDR3 protein: ASSRGTGWRETQY
J gene: TRBJ2-7; D gene: .; V gene: TRBV28; clone size: .; CDR3 protein: ASNRESPNEQY
J gene: TRBJ2-1; D gene: TRBD2; V gene: TRBV7-2; clone size: .; CDR3 protein: ASSLIGASGRPRPYNEQF
J gene: TRBJ2-3; D gene: TRBD2; V gene: TRBV6-4; clone size: .; CDR3 protein: ASSSSGSFPDTQY
J gene: TRBJ2-1; D gene: .; V gene: TRBV4-1; clone size: .; CDR3 protein: ASSLTGESSYNEQF
J gene: TRBJ2-7; D gene: .; V gene: TRBV20-1; clone size: .; CDR3 protein: SARTDPSSYEQY
J gene: TRBJ2-7; D gene: TRBD1; V gene: TRBV5-1; clone size: .; CDR3 protein: ASSLVALTTGGVQY
J gene: TRBJ1-1; D gene: .; V gene: TRBV6-5; clone size: .; CDR3 protein: ASSYGLSTEAF
J gene: TRBJ2-2; D gene: TRBD2; V gene: TRBV7-8; clone size: few; CDR3 protein: ASSLASGMDGELF
J gene: TRBJ2-1; D gene: TRBD2; V gene: TRBV6-1; clone size: .; CDR3 protein: ASSDLAGESDEQF
J gene: TRBJ2-3; D gene: TRBD2; V gene: TRBV19; clone size: .; CDR3 protein: AISGGRAYDTQY
J gene: TRBJ2-3; D gene: TRBD2; V gene: TRBV7-3; clone size: .; CDR3 protein: ASSLGLAGGGGTQY
J gene: TRBJ2-7; D gene: TRBD1; V gene: TRBV7-8; clone size: .; CDR3 protein: ASSKGQGSVYEQY
J gene: TRBJ2-3; D gene: TRBD2; V gene: TRBV20-1; clone size: .; CDR3 protein: SAGALAGEDTQY
J gene: TRBJ1-5; D gene: .; V gene: TRBV15; clone size: .; CDR3 protein: ATSRDMVGQPQH
J gene: TRBJ1-1; D gene: .; V gene: TRBV19; clone size: .; CDR3 protein: ASSAEDYVNTEAF
J gene: TRBJ1-3; D gene: .; V gene: TRBV20-1; clone size: few; CDR3 protein: SGRGAISGNTIY
J gene: TRBJ1-5; D gene: .; V gene: TRBV20-1; clone size: medium-sized; CDR3 protein: SARVAEGTQPQH
J gene: TRBJ2-7; D gene: TRBD1; V gene: TRBV20-1; clone size: .; CDR3 protein: SASRGGEAMQQY
J gene: TRBJ2-2; D gene: .; V gene: TRBV28; clone size: .; CDR3 protein: ASSLTSPMNTGELF
J gene: TRBJ1-1; D gene: .; V gene: TRBV7-2; clone size: few; CDR3 protein: ASRRQPNTEAF
J gene: TRBJ2-7; D gene: TRBD2; V gene: TRBV19; clone size: few; CDR3 protein: ASSMGLAGDEQY
J gene: TRBJ2-3; D gene: TRBD2; V gene: TRBV7-2; clone size: .; CDR3 protein: ASSFRTSGQTQY
J gene: TRBJ1-2; D gene: TRBD1; V gene: TRBV28; clone size: .; CDR3 protein: ASSLMNRDRATNYGYT
J gene: TRBJ2-5; D gene: TRBD2; V gene: TRBV27; clone size: .; CDR3 protein: ASSHPGLAADPKETQY
J gene: TRBJ1-6; D gene: .; V gene: TRBV5-1; clone size: .; CDR3 protein: ASSLRPNNSPLH
J gene: TRBJ1-1; D gene: .; V gene: TRBV18; clone size: .; CDR3 protein: ASSPNRETEAF
J gene: TRBJ2-7; D gene: .; V gene: TRBV6-1; clone size: .; CDR3 protein: ASSEGAASSYEQY
J gene: TRBJ2-1; D gene: TRBD2; V gene: TRBV6-5; clone size: .; CDR3 protein: ASSYVPSGRAANEQF
J gene: TRBJ2-5; D gene: TRBD1; V gene: TRBV5-4; clone size: .; CDR3 protein: ASTKWVTGGVMTQY
J gene: TRBJ2-7; D gene: TRBD1; V gene: TRBV20-1; clone size: few; CDR3 protein: SAIAGQGFYEQY
J gene: TRBJ2-3; D gene: .; V gene: TRBV20-1; clone size: .; CDR3 protein: SAREEVTDTQY
J gene: TRBJ1-6; D gene: .; V gene: TRBV20-1; clone size: few; CDR3 protein: SARDYNSPLH
J gene: TRBJ2-3; D gene: .; V gene: TRBV28; clone size: .; CDR3 protein: ASRKQGASTDTQY
J gene: TRBJ2-3; D gene: TRBD2; V gene: TRBV29-1; clone size: .; CDR3 protein: SAQTSVADTQY
J gene: TRBJ1-5; D gene: .; V gene: TRBV7-9; clone size: few; CDR3 protein: ASSLGGGGNQPQH
J gene: TRBJ2-5; D gene: .; V gene: TRBV20-1; clone size: .; CDR3 protein: SARAYQETQY
J gene: TRBJ1-2; D gene: TRBD1; V gene: TRBV10-3; clone size: .; CDR3 protein: ATTLNGQDSYGYT
J gene: TRBJ1-2; D gene: .; V gene: TRBV10-3; clone size: few; CDR3 protein: AISESTVDGYT
J gene: TRBJ1-5; D gene: TRBD1; V gene: TRBV7-9; clone size: .; CDR3 protein: ASSLSGQAGNQPQH
J gene: TRBJ2-2; D gene: .; V gene: TRBV10-3; clone size: .; CDR3 protein: ATLEVAGRANTGELF
J gene: TRBJ2-3; D gene: .; V gene: TRBV28; clone size: once; CDR3 protein: ASSVGDMSTDTQY
J gene: TRBJ2-1; D gene: .; V gene: TRBV7-8; clone size: .; CDR3 protein: ASSLDSLGNEQF
J gene: TRBJ2-4; D gene: .; V gene: TRBV20-1; clone size: .; CDR3 protein: SASLGNRVLNIQY
J gene: TRBJ2-3; D gene: TRBD2; V gene: TRBV20-1; clone size: few; CDR3 protein: SAYLAGESDTQY
J gene: TRBJ2-3; D gene: .; V gene: TRBV7-9; clone size: .; CDR3 protein: ASSRAPTQY
J gene: TRBJ2-7; D gene: TRBD2; V gene: TRBV15; clone size: .; CDR3 protein: ATSRTSDSYEQY
J gene: TRBJ2-5; D gene: TRBD2; V gene: TRBV29-1; clone size: .; CDR3 protein: SVGRTRSETQY